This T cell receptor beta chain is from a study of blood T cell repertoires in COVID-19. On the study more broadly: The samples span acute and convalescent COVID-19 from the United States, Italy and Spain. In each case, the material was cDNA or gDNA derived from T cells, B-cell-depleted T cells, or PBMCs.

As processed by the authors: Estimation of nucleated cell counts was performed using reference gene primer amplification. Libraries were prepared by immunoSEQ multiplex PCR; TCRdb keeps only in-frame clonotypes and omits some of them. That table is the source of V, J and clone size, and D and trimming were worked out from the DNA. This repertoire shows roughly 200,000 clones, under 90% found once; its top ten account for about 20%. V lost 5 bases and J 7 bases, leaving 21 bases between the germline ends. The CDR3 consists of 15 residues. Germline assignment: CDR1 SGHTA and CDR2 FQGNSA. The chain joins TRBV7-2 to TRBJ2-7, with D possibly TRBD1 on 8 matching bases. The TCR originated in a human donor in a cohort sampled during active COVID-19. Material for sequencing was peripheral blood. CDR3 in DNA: TGTGCCAGCAGCCAAAATTCCCACAGGGGGGGGGAGCAGTACTTC. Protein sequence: CASSQNSHRGGEQYF.